These 2 T cell receptor beta chains came from one sample sequenced in a study of T-cell reconstitution after alpha-beta-depleted transplantation in children. The TCRbeta library was prepared with unique molecular identifiers. TCRdb reprocessed the PCR reads via MiXCR and lists one record per CDR3 protein. The sample yields hundreds of thousands of distinct CDR3 sequences, roughly 15% seen once. This material consisted of PBMCs from the stem cell graft donor, taken from the stem cell graft. The receptors were gathered from a human donor who donated a stem cell graft to a child with acute myeloid leukemia.

This clonotype was seen only a few times. The V and J genes are TRBV6-5 and TRBJ2-7; 11 positions match TRBD2. Trimming cost V 4 bases and J 4 bases; bases outside gene matches: 9. The CDR3 spans 16 residues. Germline CDR1 is MNHEY and CDR2 is SVGAGI. The CDR3 here is CASSLLAASGGYEQYF. The CDR3 region has the DNA TGTGCCAGCAGTTTATTGGCGGCTAGCGGGGGGTACGAGCAGTACTTC.

This sequence joins TRBV5-1 and TRBJ2-7; maybe TRBD2 (5 bases). Trimming removed 0 bases from V and 4 bases from J, with 8 bases in between. The V gene's germline CDR1 is SGHRS and CDR2 YFSETQ. This CDR3 is 13 amino acids long. CDR3 bases: TGCGCCAGCAGCTTGGACGGGATGTACGAGCAGTACGTC. It encodes CASSLDGMYEQYV.